This passage covers 11 T cell receptor beta chains from one sample sequenced in a study of CD8 T cells in ankylosing spondylitis. In TCRdb, the 5' RACE reads were re-called with MiXCR into one record per CDR3 protein. The sample carries a few hundred thousand distinct CDR3 sequences, about 24% recorded once. Sequencing used blood, either unsorted or a sorted T cell fraction (not recorded which). The receptors here all came from a male donor with ankylosing spondylitis or in good health (not recorded which).

The genes are TRBV5-6 and TRBJ2-5, with D possibly matching TRBD2 (5 bases). The germline CDR1 and CDR2 sequences are SGHDT and YYEEEE. This CDR3 region has 14 residues. The germline V and J ends were trimmed by 8 bases and 4 bases, with 18 bases remaining between them. CDR3 residues: CARGPGVAVETQYF. As DNA, the CDR3 is TGTGCCAGGGGCCCCGGGGTTGCAGTAGAGACCCAGTACTTC.

This clonotype has more than one count but fewer than ten. Here the CDR3 reads CASSFDRLETQYF. The CDR3 DNA is TGTGCCAGCAGCTTCGACAGGCTGGAGACCCAGTACTTC. The chain employs TRBV6-1 and TRBJ2-5; weak D call: TRBD1 (6 bases). V was shortened by 6 bases and J by 5 bases, with 13 bases between the two germline ends. CDR3 length: 13 amino acids. The germline CDR1 and CDR2 sequences are MNHNS and SASEGT.

The rearrangement joins TRBV2 to TRBJ2-3, with TRBD2 matching over 10 bases. The CDR3 sequence is 15 residues long. Germline trimming cut 7 bases from V and 3 bases from J; bases unmatched to any gene: 7. CDR1 and CDR2 from the germline V gene are SNHLY and FYNNEI. Written as DNA, the CDR3 is TGTGCCAGCACCCTAGCGGGGGCCGTGACAGATACGCAGTATTTT. Amino acids: CASTLAGAVTDTQYF.

V and J are TRBV10-3 and TRBJ2-5, with TRBD2 identical over 10 bases. V trimming: 0 bases; J trimming: 2 bases; junction bases outside the gene matches: 6. CDR3 size: 17 residues. Germline values: CDR1 ENHRY, CDR2 SYGVKD. The CDR3: CAISESFTSGEQETQYF. The DNA of the CDR3 is TGTGCCATCAGTGAGTCTTTTACTAGCGGGGAGCAAGAGACCCAGTACTTC.

The chain carries TRBV29-1 and TRBJ2-1, with 13 bases identical to TRBD2. Germline CDR1 reads SQVTM; CDR2 reads ANQGSEA. CDR3 size: 14 residues. The J segment lost 8 bases and the V segment lost 5 bases, leaving 6 bases of the junction unmatched. For the CDR3, the DNA is TGCAGCGTTTCAACTAGCGGGGGGGCCCATGAGCAGTTCTTC. Residues: CSVSTSGGAHEQFF.

Only a few counts were recorded for this clonotype. V gene TRBV5-1 combines with J gene TRBJ2-5, with unresolved D. Trimming shortened V by 0 bases and J by 7 bases, and 10 bases separated the two germline ends. CDR1 is SGHRS and CDR2 is YFSETQ in the germline V gene. CDR3 length equals 13 residues. The DNA of the CDR3 is TGCGCCAGCAGCTTGGGGGATCCCGGGACCCAGTACTTC. It is translated as CASSLGDPGTQYF.

There are many counts of this clonotype. The chain carries TRBV12-3 or TRBV12-4 and TRBJ2-1, with D possibly being TRBD1 (6 bases). CDR3 length equals 14 residues. The V end lost 6 bases, the J end lost 1 base, and 10 bases lay between the germline ends. The CDR3 loop reads CASRNRESYNEQFF. CDR3 coding DNA: TGTGCCAGCAGGAACAGGGAGTCCTACAATGAGCAGTTCTTC.

J is TRBJ1-1 and V is TRBV20-1; D may be TRBD1 (5 bases). Germline CDR1 reads DFQATT; CDR2 reads SNEGSKA (reference sequence). The V and J ends lost 4 bases and 8 bases respectively, with 14 bases between them. The CDR3 covers 12 residues. CDR3 in DNA: TGCAGTGCTAACCGAGACTCAGGGGAAGCTTTCTTT. This encodes CSANRDSGEAFF.

The V gene is TRBV11-2, the J gene TRBJ2-7, with D possibly being TRBD2 (6 bases). This CDR3 region has 12 residues. Germline V lookup: CDR1 SGHAT, CDR2 FQNNGV. Trimming shortened V by 5 bases and J by 2 bases, and 7 bases separated the two germline ends. The CDR3 spells CASSGRPYEQYF. The CDR3 DNA follows: TGTGCCAGCAGCGGGAGGCCCTACGAGCAGTACTTC.

There are many counts of this clonotype. This chain joins TRBV20-1 and TRBJ1-2; the D gene is possibly TRBD1 (6 bases). Trimming left V 0 bases short and J 7 bases short, with 15 bases between. The CDR3 is 14 residues long. In germline, CDR1 is DFQATT, CDR2 SNEGSKA (reference sequence). CDR3 in DNA: TGCAGTGCTAGAGATAGCGCCAGGGGAGGTGGCTACACCTTC. Its protein is CSARDSARGGGYTF.

The chain joins TRBV12-5 to TRBJ2-3; TRBD2 agrees at 7 bases. The CDR3 contains 12 residues. Unmatched junction bases numbered 3, after V lost 6 bases and J lost 6 bases. Germline V gene lookup returns CDR1 LGHNT and CDR2 FRNRAP. The DNA for the CDR3 is TGTGCTAGTGGCCTGGGGGGGGATACGCAGTATTTT. Its protein product is CASGLGGDTQYF.